This TCR beta chain was sequenced in a study of early T cells in non-severe SARS-CoV-2 infection. V shed 4 bases, J shed 8 bases, and the junction held 10 bases outside the gene matches. The germline V gene has CDR1 SGHAT and CDR2 FQNNGV. CDR3 size: 14 residues. Individual cDNA molecules were tagged with unique molecular identifiers. TCRdb re-analysed the 5' RACE reads in MiXCR, keeping a single row per CDR3 protein. The sample includes approximately 20,000 distinct CDR3 sequences, approximately 5% of them seen just once. This clonotype was seen ten or more times. The genes are TRBV11-2 and TRBJ1-1; 7 bases are a match to TRBD1. This clonotype was obtained from an adult who was a healthcare worker with PCR-confirmed SARS-CoV-2 infection or an uninfected control (not recorded which). The sample was whole blood. CDR3 residues: CASSYTIQGEEAFF. CDR3 DNA sequence: TGTGCCAGCAGCTATACGATTCAGGGGGAAGAAGCTTTCTTT.